This entry features one TCR beta chain sequence. Clones were read by immunoSEQ multiplex PCR, and TCRdb kept only the in-frame ones, dropping some. The data show fewer than 200,000 clones, under 90% seen once. The germline CDR1 and CDR2 sequences are SGHTA and FQGNSA. CDR3 length: 16 residues. V trimming: 2 bases; J trimming: 6 bases; junction bases outside the gene matches: 9. The data are from a study of blood T cell repertoires in COVID-19. Looking at the study overall: From the United States, Italy and Spain came samples of acute and convalescent COVID-19.

Those enrolled, adults aged about 18 to 95 years, came from 20 to 25 US areas. Sequenced input: PBMCs or T cells enriched from blood (not recorded which). This chain joins TRBV7-2 and TRBJ2-3; TRBD1 matches 9 bases. The sequence derives from a man in his fifties or sixties who had recovered from COVID-19. The CDR3 nucleotides read TGTGCCAGCAGCTTACAAGGGACAGGGAGTGGGGATACGCAGTATTTT. Protein sequence: CASSLQGTGSGDTQYF.